This T cell receptor beta chain comes out of a study of OX40 agonist ivuxolimab in advanced cancers. The study in broad terms: The costimulatory receptor OX40 (CD134) was targeted by ivuxolimab, a fully human IgG2 agonistic monoclonal antibody. Intravenous ivuxolimab was administered to patients every 2 weeks at six dose levels: 0.01, 0.1, 0.3, 1.5, 3 and 10 mg/kg. Of the roughly 51 patients in dose escalation, about 19 had hepatocellular carcinoma, about 15 had melanoma, 9 had renal cell carcinoma and 9 had head and neck cancer. A male proportion of 82.7% and a mean age of around 60 years, ranging from 23 to 79, were recorded for the dose-escalation cohort. Patients were allowed to have had prior anti-PD-1, anti-PD-L1 or anti-CTLA-4 therapy, and approximately 41% of the dose-escalation patients had previously received checkpoint inhibitors. Partial responses occurred in three dose-escalation patients, of whom one had hepatocellular carcinoma and two had cutaneous melanoma. Peripheral TCRbeta sequencing was intended to test whether TCR sequence diversity was altered and clonal T-cell expansion was caused by ivuxolimab. The paper reports the monotherapy dose-escalation portion (N of about 50 patients) of the phase I ivuxolimab trial. The investigation overall reported the following: Clonal expansion of both CD4+ and CD8+ blood T cells was observed from baseline to week 6 at doses 0.1 to 3.0 mg/kg. Low levels of normalized T-cell clonal expansion were also seen in some patients who did not respond. After ivuxolimab, expanded clones were on average more numerous among CD8+ T cells than among CD4+ T cells. Which antigens the clonally expanded peripheral T cells were specific for was not determined. In the 0.1-3.0 mg/kg groups, partial responders were among the patients with the lowest normalized peripheral clonal expansion, particularly in CD8+ T cells.

For sequencing of the TCRbeta CDR3 region, genomic DNA was extracted from the sorted cells. TCRbeta CDR3 regions were sequenced using the immunoSEQ Assay. TCRdb took over this immuneACCESS table, retaining in-frame rearrangements with V and J assigned. Such tables are incomplete; in checked studies, under half of the missing clones stem from an unresolved V gene, and the remainder is unexplained. In this sample the table shows around 29,000 clones, approximately 89% of which occur a single time. Of the sample, about 8.4% falls within the top ten clones. The trial excluded patients who had a history of autoimmune disease or were on systemic immunosuppression. In every dose cohort, peripheral blood was drawn for TCR sequencing at baseline, cycle 4 day 1, and cycle 7 day 1. Samples came from an open-label, multicenter, first-in-human phase I dose-escalation trial of ivuxolimab. Adults with locally advanced or metastatic melanoma, renal cell carcinoma, hepatocellular carcinoma or head and neck squamous cell carcinoma were enrolled in the trial. Before TCR sequencing, CD4+ T cells and CD8+ T cells from peripheral blood were sorted into separate populations.

Remarks on this clone: Its antigen target is currently unknown. Within one base of it there is no much larger clone, and no base qualities were kept.

The CDR3 has 14 amino acids, counting the end cysteine and phenylalanine. This entry keeps only the CDR3 DNA: 42 bases, framed from base 1. V was cut back by 1 base and J by 5 bases, leaving a gap of 9 bases between them. The germline V gene provides CDR1 SGHVS and CDR2 FQNEAQ. The sequence derives from an adult with an advanced solid tumor such as melanoma, head and neck, liver or kidney cancer. The source was CD4+ or CD8+ T cells sorted from blood, collected in a trial of the OX40 agonist ivuxolimab. The sequence joins TRBV7-8 to TRBJ1-5, with no confident D gene call. The DNA sequence is TGTGCCAGCAGCTTAGGAGGAGAGTATCAGCCCCAGCATTTT. It encodes CASSLGGEYQPQHF.